One and the same sample provided the 16 T cell receptor beta chains below, sequenced in a study of T cell repertoires in cytomegalovirus infection. No cognate antigen is known for these TCRs. Each CDR3 protein gets one entry after TCRdb re-called the reads with MiXCR. The profile covers about 63,000 distinct CDR3 sequences, with 20% appearing a single time and over 60% taken by the ten largest. The sequences come from CD8+ T cells from cultured PBMCs, collected from culture after CMV antigen stimulation. Receptor source: a human donor in good health (CMV status not recorded). Some clones in this sample may be carry-over from other donors' samples.

This clonotype was counted many times. The chain joins TRBV4-1 to TRBJ2-7; 7 nucleotides agree with TRBD1. J was trimmed by 2 bases and V by 4 bases; bases with no gene match: 11. This CDR3 spans 16 amino acids. Per germline, CDR1 MGHRA and CDR2 YSYEKL. CDR3 coding DNA: TGCGCCAGCAGCCGCTCTTCCGACAGGGTAACCTACGAGCAGTACTTC. This encodes CASSRSSDRVTYEQYF.

In its sample, this clonotype was seen a few times. V is TRBV6-2 or TRBV6-3 and J is TRBJ2-3, with D possibly TRBD1 on 5 matching bases. The CDR3 has 16 residues. Germline V lookup: CDR1 MNHEY, CDR2 SVGEGT. V lost 6 bases and J 5 bases, leaving 21 bases between the germline ends. This chain's CDR3 is CASSHDRISLRDTQYF. The CDR3 bases are TGTGCCAGCAGCCACGACAGAATCTCTTTGAGAGATACGCAGTATTTT.

The CDR3 loop is CASSPNGDSPLHF. For the CDR3, the DNA is TGTGCCAGCAGCCCCAACGGGGATTCACCCCTCCACTTT. The gene calls are TRBV7-8 and TRBJ1-6, with D uncertain. From germline, CDR1 is SGHVS and CDR2 FQNEAQ. V was cut by 5 bases and J by 8 bases, with 10 bases left in between. This CDR3 comprises 13 residues.

About this clonotype itself: Likely a read error: the CDR3 ends without its conserved phenylalanine or tryptophan. The chain couples TRBV4-1 to TRBJ1-5, with D maybe TRBD1 (5 bases). The CDR3 extends over 16 amino acids. Germline V CDR1 and CDR2: MGHRA, YSYEKL. The V and J ends lost 0 bases and 1 base respectively, with 10 bases between them. DNA of the CDR3: TGCGCCAGCAGCCAAGAGGGACCGGGGAGCAATCAGCCCCAGCATCTT. Encoded protein: CASSQEGPGSNQPQHL.

The V and J genes are TRBV7-2 and TRBJ1-1, with TRBD1 as a possible D gene (5 bases). Trimming took 1 base from V and 4 from J, leaving 10 bases between them. The CDR3 totals 14 residues. Germline lookup yields CDR1 SGHTA and CDR2 FQGNSA. CDR3 sequence (DNA): TGTGCCAGCAGCTTAGAGGGTAGGGGCACTGAAGCTTTCTTT. It yields the protein CASSLEGRGTEAFF.

CDR3 sequence: CASSPGTGDPDTQYF. The DNA for the CDR3 is TGTGCCAGCAGCCCCGGGACAGGGGATCCAGATACGCAGTATTTT. The chain has TRBV7-6 and TRBJ2-3; 10 nucleotides match TRBD1. The CDR3 contains 15 residues. J gave up 4 bases and V 5 bases, and 6 bases lay outside the gene matches. The germline V gene encodes CDR1 SGHVS and CDR2 FNYEAQ.

CDR3 amino acids: CASSLGPSNQPQHF. CDR3 bases: TGTGCCAGCAGTCTTGGTCCAAGCAATCAGCCCCAGCATTTT. The chain carries TRBV6-1 and TRBJ1-5, with D unclear. The CDR3 length is 14 residues. CDR1 is MNHNS, CDR2 SASEGT, per germline. The V end lost 5 bases, the J end lost 1 base, and 9 bases lay between the germline ends.

In this sample, this clonotype turned up a few times. J is TRBJ1-2 and V is TRBV7-2; D unclear. In germline, CDR1 is SGHTA, CDR2 FQGNSA. This CDR3 comprises 16 residues. Trimming took off 0 bases at V and 0 bases at J, with 11 bases between the two ends. The CDR3 spells CASSLARAVTNYGYTF. The CDR3 DNA is TGTGCCAGCAGCTTAGCTAGGGCCGTTACTAACTATGGCTACACCTTC.

This chain joins TRBV2 and TRBJ2-2, with D tentatively TRBD2 (6 bases). V was pared by 2 bases and J by 4 bases, with 20 bases between. CDR3 length: 18 amino acids. Germline V CDR1 and CDR2: SNHLY, FYNNEI. The CDR3 spells CASSERRGQPSATGELFF. The CDR3 DNA reads TGTGCCAGCAGTGAAAGGAGGGGCCAACCCTCAGCCACCGGGGAGCTGTTTTTT. Using reference TRBV2 and TRBJ2-2 for the parts outside the CDR3, the full variable domain is EPEVTQTPSHQVTQMGQEVILRCVPISNHLYFYWYRQILGQKVEFLVSFYNNEISEKSEIFDDQFSVERPDGSNFTLKIRSTKLEDSAMYFCASSERRGQPSATGELFFGEGSRLTVL.

The chain uses TRBV7-2 and TRBJ1-5; tentatively, D is TRBD1 (5 bases). This CDR3 has 16 residues. Germline V gene sequence: CDR1 SGHTA, CDR2 FQGNSA. V shed 2 bases and J shed 6 bases, with 17 bases lying between them. CDR3: CASSLYGRGSGQPQHF. The CDR3 DNA reads TGTGCCAGCAGCTTATATGGTAGGGGATCGGGTCAGCCCCAGCATTTT. The whole variable domain, filled in from reference TRBV7-2 and TRBJ1-5, reads GAGVSQSPSNKVTEKGKDVELRCDPISGHTALYWYRQSLGQGLEFLIYFQGNSAPDKSGLPSDRFSAERTGGSVSTLTIQRTQQEDSAVYLCASSLYGRGSGQPQHFGDGTRLSIL.

The CDR3 here is CASSQDKWTVHSNQPQHF. CDR3 coding DNA: TGCGCCAGCAGCCAAGATAAATGGACAGTTCATAGCAATCAGCCCCAGCATTTT. This chain connects TRBV4-3 to TRBJ1-5; D possibly corresponds to TRBD1 (6 bases). CDR1 LGHNA and CDR2 YSLEER come from the germline V gene. The CDR3 is made up of 18 amino acids. The V gene lost 0 bases and the J gene lost 0 bases, with 15 bases spanning the gap.

This chain links TRBV29-1 with TRBJ2-2; the D is unclear. CDR3 size: 10 residues. V gave up 5 bases and J gave up 4 bases, with 2 bases separating them. The germline V gene encodes CDR1 SQVTM and CDR2 ANQGSEA. The CDR3 coding sequence is TGCAGCGTTTTCACCGGGGAGCTGTTTTTT. This translates into CSVFTGELFF.

The rearrangement uses TRBV15 and TRBJ2-5; D not resolved. The CDR3 loop spans 15 amino acids. V was pared by 2 bases and J by 5 bases, with 15 bases between. From germline, CDR1 is LNHNV and CDR2 YYDKDF (reference sequence). The CDR3 spells CATSRTDGSQETQYF. The CDR3 coding sequence is TGTGCCACCAGCAGAACAGACGGCTCCCAGGAGACCCAGTACTTC.

V usage is TRBV4-1 and J usage is TRBJ1-1; 8 bases map to TRBD1. Looked up from germline, CDR1 is MGHRA and CDR2 is YSYEKL. The CDR3 covers 15 residues. V shed 1 base, J shed 1 base, and the junction held 2 bases outside the gene matches. CDR3 in DNA: TGCGCCAGCAGCCAAGTGACAGGGGAGAACACTGAAGCTTTCTTT. It specifies CASSQVTGENTEAFF.

The V gene is TRBV7-3, the J gene TRBJ2-3; 9 bases line up with TRBD2. The junction had 6 bases not matched to a gene; V was cut back by 7 bases and J by 1 base. The germline gives CDR1 SGHTA, CDR2 FQGTGA. The CDR3 covers 15 residues. CDR3 sequence (DNA): TGTGCCAGCACCGTAGCGGGGGCTCGCACAGATACGCAGTATTTT. Translation: CASTVAGARTDTQYF.

V is TRBV6-8 and J is TRBJ1-1; D may be TRBD1 (6 bases). V dropped 0 bases and J dropped 6 bases, with 8 bases sitting between them. CDR1 is MNHGY, CDR2 SAAAGT, per germline. The CDR3 runs 13 residues. For the CDR3, the DNA is TGTGCCAGCAGTTACTCCCAGGGGCCTGAAGCTTTCTTT. This gives the protein CASSYSQGPEAFF.